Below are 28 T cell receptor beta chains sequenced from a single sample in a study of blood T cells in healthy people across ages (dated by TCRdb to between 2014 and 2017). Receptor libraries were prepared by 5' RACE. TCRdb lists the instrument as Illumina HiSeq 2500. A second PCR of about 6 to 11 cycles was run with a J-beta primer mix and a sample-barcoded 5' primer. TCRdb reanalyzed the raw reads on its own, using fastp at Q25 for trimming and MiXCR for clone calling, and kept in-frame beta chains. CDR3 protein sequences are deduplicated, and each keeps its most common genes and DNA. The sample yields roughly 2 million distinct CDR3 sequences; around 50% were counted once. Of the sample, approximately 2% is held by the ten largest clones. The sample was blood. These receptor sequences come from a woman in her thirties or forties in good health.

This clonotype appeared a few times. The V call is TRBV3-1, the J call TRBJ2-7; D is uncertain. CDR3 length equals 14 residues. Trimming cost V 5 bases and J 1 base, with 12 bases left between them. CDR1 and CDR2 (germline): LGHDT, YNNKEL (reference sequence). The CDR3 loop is CASSGYRVSYEQYF. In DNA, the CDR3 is TGTGCCAGCAGCGGGTACAGAGTTTCCTACGAGCAGTACTTC.

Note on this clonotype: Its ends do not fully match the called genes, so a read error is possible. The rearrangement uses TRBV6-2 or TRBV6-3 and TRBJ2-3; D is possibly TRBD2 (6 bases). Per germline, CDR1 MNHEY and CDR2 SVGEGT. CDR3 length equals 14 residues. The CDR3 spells CASSCTGGTDTQYF. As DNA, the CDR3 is TGTGCCAGTAGTTGTACGGGGGGCACAGATACGCAGTATTTT.

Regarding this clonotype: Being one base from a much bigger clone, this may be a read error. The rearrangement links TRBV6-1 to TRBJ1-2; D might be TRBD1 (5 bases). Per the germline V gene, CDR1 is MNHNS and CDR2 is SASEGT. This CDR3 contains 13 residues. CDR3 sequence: CARREISNYGYTF. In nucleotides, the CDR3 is TGTGCCCGCAGGGAGATTAGTAACTATGGCTACACCTTC.

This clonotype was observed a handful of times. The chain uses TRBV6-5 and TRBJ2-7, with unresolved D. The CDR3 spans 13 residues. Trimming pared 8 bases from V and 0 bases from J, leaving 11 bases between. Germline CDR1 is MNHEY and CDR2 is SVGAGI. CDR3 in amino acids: CASGPGISYEQYF. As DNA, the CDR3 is TGTGCCAGCGGCCCCGGCATCTCCTACGAGCAGTACTTC.

The chain's CDR3 is CATSDPGRSTDTQYF. The CDR3 bases are TGTGCCACCAGTGATCCGGGCCGAAGCACAGATACGCAGTATTTT. V is TRBV24-1 and J is TRBJ2-3; D gene unclear. The length of the CDR3 is 15 residues. Trimming stripped 3 bases from V and 0 bases from J, with 9 bases between. Germline values: CDR1 KGHDR, CDR2 SFDVKD.

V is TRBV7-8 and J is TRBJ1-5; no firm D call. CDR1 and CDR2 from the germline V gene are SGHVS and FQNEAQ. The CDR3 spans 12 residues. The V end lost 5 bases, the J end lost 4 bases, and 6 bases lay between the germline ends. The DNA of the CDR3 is TGTGCCAGCAGCGGGCCAAATCAGCCCCAGCATTTT. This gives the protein CASSGPNQPQHF.

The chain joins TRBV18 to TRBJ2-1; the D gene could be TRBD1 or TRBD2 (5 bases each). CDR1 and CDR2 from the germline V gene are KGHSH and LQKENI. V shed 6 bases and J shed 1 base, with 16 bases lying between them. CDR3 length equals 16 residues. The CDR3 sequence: CASSLPGHISYNEQFF. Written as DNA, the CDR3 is TGTGCCAGCTCCCTTCCGGGGCATATATCCTACAATGAGCAGTTCTTC.

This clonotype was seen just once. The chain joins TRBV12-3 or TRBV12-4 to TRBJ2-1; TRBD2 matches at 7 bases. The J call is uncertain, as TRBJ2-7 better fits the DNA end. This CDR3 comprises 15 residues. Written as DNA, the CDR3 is TGTGCCAGCGCACCGGGGGACGGGGGGTACAATGAGCAGTACTTC. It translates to CASAPGDGGYNEQYF.

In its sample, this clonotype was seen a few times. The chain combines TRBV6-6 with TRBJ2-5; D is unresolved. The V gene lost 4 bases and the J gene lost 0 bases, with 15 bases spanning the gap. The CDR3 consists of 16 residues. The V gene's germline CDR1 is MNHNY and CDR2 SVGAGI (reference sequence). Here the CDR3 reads CASSSFLGRNQETQYF. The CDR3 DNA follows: TGTGCCAGCAGTTCTTTTCTAGGACGGAACCAAGAGACCCAGTACTTC.

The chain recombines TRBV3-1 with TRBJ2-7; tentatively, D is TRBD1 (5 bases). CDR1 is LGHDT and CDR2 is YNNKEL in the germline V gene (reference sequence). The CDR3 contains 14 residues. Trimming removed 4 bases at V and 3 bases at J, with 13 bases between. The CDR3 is CASSPGQQGYEQYF. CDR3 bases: TGTGCCAGCAGCCCCGGGCAGCAGGGCTACGAGCAGTACTTC.

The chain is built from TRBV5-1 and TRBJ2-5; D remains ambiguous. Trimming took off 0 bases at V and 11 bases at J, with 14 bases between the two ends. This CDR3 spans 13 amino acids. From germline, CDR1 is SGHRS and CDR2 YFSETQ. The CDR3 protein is CASSLGRWHEQYF. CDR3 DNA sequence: TGCGCCAGCAGCTTGGGACGGTGGCATGAGCAGTACTTC.

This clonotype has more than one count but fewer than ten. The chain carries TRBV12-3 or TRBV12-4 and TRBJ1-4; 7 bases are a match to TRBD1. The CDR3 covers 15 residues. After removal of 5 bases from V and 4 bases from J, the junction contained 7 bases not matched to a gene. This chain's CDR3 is CASSTTDRFNEKLFF. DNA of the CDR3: TGTGCCAGCAGTACGACGGACAGGTTTAATGAAAAACTGTTTTTT.

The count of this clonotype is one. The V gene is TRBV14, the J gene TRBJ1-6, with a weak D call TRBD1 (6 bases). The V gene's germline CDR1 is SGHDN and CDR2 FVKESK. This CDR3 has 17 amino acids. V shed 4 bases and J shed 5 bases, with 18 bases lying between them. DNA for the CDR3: TGTGCCAGCAGCCTAAACCGCAGGGGAGGGGATAATTCACCCCTCCACTTT. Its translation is CASSLNRRGGDNSPLHF. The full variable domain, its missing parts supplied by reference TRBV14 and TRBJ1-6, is EAGVTQFPSHSVIEKGQTVTLRCDPISGHDNLYWYRRVMGKEIKFLLHFVKESKQDESGMPNNRFLAERTGGTYSTLKVQPAELEDSGVYFCASSLNRRGGDNSPLHFGNGTRLTVT.

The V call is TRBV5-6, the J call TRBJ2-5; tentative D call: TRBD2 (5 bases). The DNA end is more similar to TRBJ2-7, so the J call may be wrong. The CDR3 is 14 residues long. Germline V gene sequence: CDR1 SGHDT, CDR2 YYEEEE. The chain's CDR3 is CASSFGLTSGEQYF. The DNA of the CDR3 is TGTGCCAGCAGCTTTGGGTTAACTAGTGGCGAGCAGTACTTC.

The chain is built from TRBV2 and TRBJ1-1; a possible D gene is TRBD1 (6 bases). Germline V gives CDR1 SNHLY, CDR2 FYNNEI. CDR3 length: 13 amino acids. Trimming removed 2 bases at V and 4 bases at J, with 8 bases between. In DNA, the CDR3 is TGTGCCAGCAGTGAACCCAGGGGCACTGAAGCTTTCTTT. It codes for CASSEPRGTEAFF. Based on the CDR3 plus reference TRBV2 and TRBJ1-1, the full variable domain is EPEVTQTPSHQVTQMGQEVILRCVPISNHLYFYWYRQILGQKVEFLVSFYNNEISEKSEIFDDQFSVERPDGSNFTLKIRSTKLEDSAMYFCASSEPRGTEAFFGQGTRLTVV.

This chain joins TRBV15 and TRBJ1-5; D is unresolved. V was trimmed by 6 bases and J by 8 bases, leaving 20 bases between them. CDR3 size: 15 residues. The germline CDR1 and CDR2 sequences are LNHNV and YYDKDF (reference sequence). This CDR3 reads CATRMEGLREEPQHF. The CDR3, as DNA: TGTGCCACCAGGATGGAGGGCCTAAGGGAGGAGCCCCAGCATTTT.

CDR3 loop: CASSAGSVDRSTDTQYF. The CDR3 DNA follows: TGTGCCAGCAGCGCGGGGTCGGTGGACAGGAGCACAGATACGCAGTATTTT. The rearrangement links TRBV13 to TRBJ2-3, with TRBD1 as a possible D gene (7 bases). Trimming pared 5 bases from V and 0 bases from J, leaving 18 bases between. The germline gives CDR1 PRHDT, CDR2 FYEKMQ (reference sequence). This CDR3 is built from 17 residues.

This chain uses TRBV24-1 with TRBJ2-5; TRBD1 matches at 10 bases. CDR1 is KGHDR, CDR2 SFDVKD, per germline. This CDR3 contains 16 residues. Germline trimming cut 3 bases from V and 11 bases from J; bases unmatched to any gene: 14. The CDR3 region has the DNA TGTGCCACCAGTGATCCTCCGGGACAGGGGAACAATGAGCAGTACTTC. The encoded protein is CATSDPPGQGNNEQYF.

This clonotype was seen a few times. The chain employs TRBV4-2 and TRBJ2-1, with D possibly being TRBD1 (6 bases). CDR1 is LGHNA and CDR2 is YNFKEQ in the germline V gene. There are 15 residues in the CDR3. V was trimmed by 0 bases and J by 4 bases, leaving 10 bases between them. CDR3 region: CASSQDLDRYNEQFF. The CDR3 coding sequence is TGTGCCAGCAGCCAAGACCTGGACAGATACAATGAGCAGTTCTTC.

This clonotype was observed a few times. The CDR3 sequence: CASSPGTGLFEQYF. The CDR3 bases are TGCGCCAGCAGCCCCGGGACAGGGTTGTTCGAGCAGTACTTC. The V call is TRBV5-1, the J call TRBJ2-4, with 9 positions matching TRBD1. The DNA end is a closer match to TRBJ2-7, so the J assignment may be wrong. The CDR3 contains 14 residues. CDR1 is SGHRS, CDR2 YFSETQ, per germline.

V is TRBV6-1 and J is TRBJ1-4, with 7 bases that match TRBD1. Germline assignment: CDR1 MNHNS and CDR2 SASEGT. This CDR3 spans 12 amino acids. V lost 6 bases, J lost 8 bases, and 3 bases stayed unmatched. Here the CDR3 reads CASRTGIEKLFF. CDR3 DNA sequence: TGTGCCAGCAGGACAGGGATCGAAAAACTGTTTTTT.

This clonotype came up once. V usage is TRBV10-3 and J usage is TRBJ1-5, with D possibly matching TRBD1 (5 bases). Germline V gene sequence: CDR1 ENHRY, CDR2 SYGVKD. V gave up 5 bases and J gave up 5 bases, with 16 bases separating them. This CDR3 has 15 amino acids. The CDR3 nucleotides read TGTGCCATCAGTCCCGGGACGTATGGAGATCAGCCCCAGCATTTT. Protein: CAISPGTYGDQPQHF.

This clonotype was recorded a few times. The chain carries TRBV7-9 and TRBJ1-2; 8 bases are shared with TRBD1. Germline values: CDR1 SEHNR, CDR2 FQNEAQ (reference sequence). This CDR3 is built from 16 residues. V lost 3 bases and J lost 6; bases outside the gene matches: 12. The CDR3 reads CASSLSAPDRENGYTF. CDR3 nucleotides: TGTGCCAGCAGCTTGTCAGCCCCGGACAGGGAAAATGGCTACACCTTC.

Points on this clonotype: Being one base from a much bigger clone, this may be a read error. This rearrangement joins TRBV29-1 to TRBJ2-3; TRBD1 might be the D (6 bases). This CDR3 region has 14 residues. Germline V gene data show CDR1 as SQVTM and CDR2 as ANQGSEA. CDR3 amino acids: CSVERGGVTDTRYF. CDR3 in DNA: TGCAGCGTTGAACGAGGGGGAGTGACAGATACGCGGTATTTT.

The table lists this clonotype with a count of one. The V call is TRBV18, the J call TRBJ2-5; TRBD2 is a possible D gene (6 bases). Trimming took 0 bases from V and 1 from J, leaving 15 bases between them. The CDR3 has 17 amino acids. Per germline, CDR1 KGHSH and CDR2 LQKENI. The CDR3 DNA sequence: TGTGCCAGCTCACCACCCGGTGGGGTTAGCGGCCAAGAGACCCAGTACTTC. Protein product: CASSPPGGVSGQETQYF.

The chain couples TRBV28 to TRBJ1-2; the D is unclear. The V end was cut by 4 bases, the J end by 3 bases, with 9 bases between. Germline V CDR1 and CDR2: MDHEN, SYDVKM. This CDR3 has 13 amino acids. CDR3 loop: CASSSERYYGYTF. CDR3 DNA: TGTGCCAGCAGTTCCGAGAGATACTATGGCTACACCTTC.

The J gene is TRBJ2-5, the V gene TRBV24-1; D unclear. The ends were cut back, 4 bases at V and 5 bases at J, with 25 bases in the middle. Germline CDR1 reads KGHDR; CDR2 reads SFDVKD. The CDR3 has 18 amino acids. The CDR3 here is CATSDPGQSSGYRETQYF. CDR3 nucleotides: TGTGCCACCAGTGACCCCGGTCAATCCTCGGGTTACCGGGAGACCCAGTACTTC.

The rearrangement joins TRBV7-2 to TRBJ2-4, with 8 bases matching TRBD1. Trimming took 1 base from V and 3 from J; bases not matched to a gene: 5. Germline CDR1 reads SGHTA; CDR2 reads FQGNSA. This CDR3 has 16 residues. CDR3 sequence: CASSLVTTGVKNIQYF. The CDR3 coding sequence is TGTGCCAGCAGCTTAGTGACGACAGGGGTCAAAAACATTCAGTACTTC.